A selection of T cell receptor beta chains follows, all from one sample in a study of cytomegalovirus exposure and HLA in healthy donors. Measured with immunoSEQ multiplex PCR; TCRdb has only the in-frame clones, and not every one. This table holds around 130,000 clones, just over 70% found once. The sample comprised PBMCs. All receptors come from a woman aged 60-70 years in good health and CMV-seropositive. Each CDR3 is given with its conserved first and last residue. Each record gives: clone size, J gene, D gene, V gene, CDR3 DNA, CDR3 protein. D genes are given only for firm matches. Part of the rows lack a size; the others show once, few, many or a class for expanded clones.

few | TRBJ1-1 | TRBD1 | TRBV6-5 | TGTGCCAGCAGTTACTCGAGGGGGCTGAACACTGAAGCTTTCTTT | CASSYSRGLNTEAFF
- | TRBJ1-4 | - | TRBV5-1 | TGCGCCAGCAGCTATAGGGGGTTAGATGAAAAACTGTTTTTT | CASSYRGLDEKLFF
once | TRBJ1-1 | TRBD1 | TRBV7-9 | TGTGCCAGCAGCTTAGGACAGGGTCTCGATTCCAAGAGGGCTTTCTTT | CASSLGQGLDSKRAFF
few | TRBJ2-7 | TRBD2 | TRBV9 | TGTGCCAGCAGCGTAGCTACTAGCGGCTACGAGCAGTACTTC | CASSVATSGYEQYF
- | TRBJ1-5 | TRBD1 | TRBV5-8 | TGTGCCAGCAGCAATGACAGGGCACAGCCCCAGCATTTT | CASSNDRAQPQHF
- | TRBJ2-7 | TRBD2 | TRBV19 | TGTGCCAGTAGTATTTTCGGGGGGGCAGCCTACGAGCAGTACTTC | CASSIFGGAAYEQYF
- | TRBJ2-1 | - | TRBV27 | TGTGCCAGCAGTTTGGTCCCATCCAGCTCCTACAATGAGCAGTTCTTC | CASSLVPSSSYNEQFF
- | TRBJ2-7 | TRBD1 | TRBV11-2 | TGTGCCAGCAGCTTATATGACGGCAGGGGGTACGACGAGCAGTACTTC | CASSLYDGRGYDEQYF
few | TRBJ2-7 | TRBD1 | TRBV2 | TGTGCCAGCTCGCGAGGGACAGGGACCTACGAGCAGTACTTC | CASSRGTGTYEQYF
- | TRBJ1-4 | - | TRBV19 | TGTGCCAGTAGTATAGAAAGAGGGAAGGGCAATGAAAAACTGTTTTTT | CASSIERGKGNEKLFF
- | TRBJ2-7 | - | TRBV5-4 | TGTGCCAGCAGCTCGGCCTACGAGCAGTACTTC | CASSSAYEQYF
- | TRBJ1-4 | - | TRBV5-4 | TGTGCCAGCAGCAAGACAGCAACTAATGAAAAACTGTTTTTT | CASSKTATNEKLFF
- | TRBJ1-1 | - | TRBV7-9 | TGTGCCAGCAGCGGTCGGAGCACGGGGAACACTGAAGCTTTCTTT | CASSGRSTGNTEAFF
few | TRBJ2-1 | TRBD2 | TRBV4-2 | TGTGCCAGCAACGCTCGACTAGCGGGGATGACTGAGCAGTTCTTC | CASNARLAGMTEQFF
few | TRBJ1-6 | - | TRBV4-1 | TGCGCCAGCAGCCAAGACAGGGTTTCACCCCTCCACTTT | CASSQDRVSPLHF
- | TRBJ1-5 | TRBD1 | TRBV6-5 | TGTGCCAGCAGTGGACAGGGGTATCAGCCCCAGCATTTT | CASSGQGYQPQHF
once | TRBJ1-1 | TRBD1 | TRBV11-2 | TGTGCCAGCAGCTCTACTAGGGGGCTCCGGAACACTGAAGCTTTCTTT | CASSSTRGLRNTEAFF
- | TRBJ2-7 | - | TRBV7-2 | TGTGCCAGCAGCTTAGAAGACAGTCGGCAGTACTTC | CASSLEDSRQYF
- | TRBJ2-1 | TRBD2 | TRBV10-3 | TGTGCCACAAGGGACTATTATGAGCAGTTCTTC | CATRDYYEQFF
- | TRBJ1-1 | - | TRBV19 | TGTGCCAGTAGTATAGAAAGAATCGGACTCCTGAACACTGAAGCTTTCTTT | CASSIERIGLLNTEAFF
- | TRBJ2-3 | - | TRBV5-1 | TGCGCCAGCAGCCTATTCGAGGGTACAGATACGCAGTATTTT | CASSLFEGTDTQYF
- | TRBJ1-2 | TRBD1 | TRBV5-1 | TGCGCCAGCAGCTTGGTAGGGGGCAACTATGGCTACACCTTC | CASSLVGGNYGYTF
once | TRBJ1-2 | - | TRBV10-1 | TGCGCCAGCAGTGAATGGGGGGACTATGGCTACACCTTC | CASSEWGDYGYTF
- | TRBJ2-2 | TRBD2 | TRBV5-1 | TGCGCCAGCAAAGCGGGGGAGACCGGGGAGCTGTTTTTT | CASKAGETGELFF
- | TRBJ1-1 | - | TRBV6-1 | TGTGCCAGCAGTGAAGCGGCAGGGAACACTGAAGCTTTCTTT | CASSEAAGNTEAFF
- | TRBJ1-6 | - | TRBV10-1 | TGCGCCAGCAACGACGGCGGATCACCCCTCCACTTT | CASNDGGSPLHF
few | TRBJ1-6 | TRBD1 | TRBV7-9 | TGTGCCAGCAGCATCGGACAGGGGTTCGATAATTCACCCCTCCACTTT | CASSIGQGFDNSPLHF
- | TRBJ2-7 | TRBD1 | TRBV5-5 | TGTGCCAGCAGACTTGACAGGGGCCCAACCTACGAGCAGTACTTC | CASRLDRGPTYEQYF
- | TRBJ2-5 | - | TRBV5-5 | TGTGCCAGCAGCTCCCGGGACTGGAGCGGGACCCAGTACTTC | CASSSRDWSGTQYF
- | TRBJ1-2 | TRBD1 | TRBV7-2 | TGTGCCAGCAGCCGGGACAGCCATGGCTACACCTTC | CASSRDSHGYTF
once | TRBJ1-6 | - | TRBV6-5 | TGTGCCAGCAGTTACTCACAGGCACCCCTCCACTTT | CASSYSQAPLHF
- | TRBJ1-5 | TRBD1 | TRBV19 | TGTGCCAGTAGTATTGGGACAGGTGTGCAGCCCCAGCATTTT | CASSIGTGVQPQHF
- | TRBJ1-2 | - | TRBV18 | TGTGCCAGCTCACCACCGGGCCCTGTGCGTCAAACCTTC | CASSPPGPVRQTF
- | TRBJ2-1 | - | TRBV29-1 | TGCAGCGTTGAACTGGGTGGGGCAGGGTCGTTCTTC | CSVELGGAGSFF
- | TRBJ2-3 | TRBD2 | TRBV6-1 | TGTGCCACTATACCCGGGACTAGCGTCCCAGATACGCAGTATTTT | CATIPGTSVPDTQYF
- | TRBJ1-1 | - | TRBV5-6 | TGTGCCAGCAGCTTGGTGAGGGAAAGGGCCTTGAACACTGAAGCTTTCTTT | CASSLVRERALNTEAFF
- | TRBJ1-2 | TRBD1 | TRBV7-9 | TGTGCCAGCAGTCCCGGACAGGGGGTTTATGGCTACACCTTC | CASSPGQGVYGYTF
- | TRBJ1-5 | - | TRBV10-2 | TGCGCCAGCAGTGACAACCTAGGAGTCACGAGCAATCAGCCCCAGCATTTT | CASSDNLGVTSNQPQHF
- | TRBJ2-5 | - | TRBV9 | TGTGCCAGCAGCGACACAGGGCTACGGGGAGAGACCCAGTACTTC | CASSDTGLRGETQYF
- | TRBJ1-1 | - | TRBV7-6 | TGTGCCAGCAGCTTAGTGGCCAGGATGAACACTGAAGCTTTCTTT | CASSLVARMNTEAFF
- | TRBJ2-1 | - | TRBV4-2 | TGTGCCAGCGGCCTTACAACTGGAGGGGGGGCCAAGGATGAGCAGTTCTTC | CASGLTTGGGAKDEQFF